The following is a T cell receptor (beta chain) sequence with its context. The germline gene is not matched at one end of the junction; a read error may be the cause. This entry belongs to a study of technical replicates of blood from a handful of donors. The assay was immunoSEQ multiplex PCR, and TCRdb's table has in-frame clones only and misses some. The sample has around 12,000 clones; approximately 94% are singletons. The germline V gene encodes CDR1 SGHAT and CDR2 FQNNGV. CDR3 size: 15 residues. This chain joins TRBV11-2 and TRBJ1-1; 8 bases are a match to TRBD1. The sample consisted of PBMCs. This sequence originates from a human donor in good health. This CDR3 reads CASSLEDRVYTEAFF. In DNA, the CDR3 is TGTGCCAGCAGCCTAGAGGACAGGGTGTATACTGAAGCTTTCTTT.